This T cell receptor beta chain is from a study of shared clonotypes between healthy human individuals. Genomic DNA per cell subset filled all wells of several immunoSEQ plates. An approximately 210 ng quantity of DNA, roughly 30,000 T cell genomes, went into the sorted-subset replicate PCRs. The protocol was immunoSEQ multiplex PCR, while the TCRdb copy is restricted to in-frame clones and leaves out a portion. The sample holds millions of clones, roughly 92% seen once. This clone was seen once. V lost 5 bases, J lost 6 bases, and 11 bases lay in between. The CDR3 is 13 amino acids. Germline V gene lookup returns CDR1 MNHNY and CDR2 SVGAGI (reference sequence).

The chain uses TRBV6-6 and TRBJ1-5; the D gene is possibly TRBD1 (5 bases). The clonotype was recovered from a young man in good health. Sequencing was performed on naive CD4+ T cells sorted from blood. The subset was: CD45RA+ positively selected. In nucleotides, the CDR3 is TGTGCCAGCAGTACCCAGGGCTCTCAGCCCCAGCATTTT. It specifies CASSTQGSQPQHF.